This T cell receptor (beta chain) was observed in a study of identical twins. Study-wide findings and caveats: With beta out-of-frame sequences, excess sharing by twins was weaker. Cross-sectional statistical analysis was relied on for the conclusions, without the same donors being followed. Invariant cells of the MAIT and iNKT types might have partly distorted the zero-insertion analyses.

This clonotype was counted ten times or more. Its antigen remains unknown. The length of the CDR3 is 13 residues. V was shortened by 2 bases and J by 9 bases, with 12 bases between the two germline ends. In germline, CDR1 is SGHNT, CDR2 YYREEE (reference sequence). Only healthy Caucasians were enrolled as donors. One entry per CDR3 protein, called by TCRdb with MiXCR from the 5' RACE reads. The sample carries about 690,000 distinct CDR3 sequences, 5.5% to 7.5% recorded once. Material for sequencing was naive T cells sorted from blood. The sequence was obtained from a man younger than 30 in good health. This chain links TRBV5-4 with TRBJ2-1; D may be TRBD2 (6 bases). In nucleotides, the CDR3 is TGTGCCAGCAGCTTTTCACTGGGAGGTGAGCAGTTCTTC. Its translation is CASSFSLGGEQFF. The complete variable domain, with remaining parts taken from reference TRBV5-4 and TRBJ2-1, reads ETGVTQSPTHLIKTRGQQVTLRCSSQSGHNTVSWYQQALGQGPQFIFQYYREEENGRGNFPPRFSGLQFPNYSSELNVNALELDDSALYLCASSFSLGGEQFFGPGTRLTVL.